This paragraph covers one T cell receptor beta chain sequence. Its antigen is undetermined. This specimen comes from a study of spatial heterogeneity in lung cancer. Whole-study findings and limits: Expanded tumor TCRs that were ubiquitous appeared in blood more at resection than follow-up.

TCRdb called the 5' RACE reads again in MiXCR, with one record for every CDR3 protein. The top ten hold 20% to 30% of the sample, which has about 38,000 distinct CDR3 sequences, 5.2% seen once. The CDR3 covers 16 residues. Germline V gene sequence: CDR1 ENHRY, CDR2 SYGVKD. The V segment lost 0 bases and the J segment 5 bases; nucleotides outside the gene matches: 6. Time point given: sample taken at primary tumor resection. Whole RNA from tumor, nontumor lung or frozen PBMC was sequenced unsorted. The material sequenced was PBMCs, taken at surgery. The TCR originated in a female donor with early-stage non-small cell lung cancer. The chain is built from TRBV10-3 and TRBJ2-3, with 9 bases matching TRBD1. The CDR3 bases are TGTGCCATCAGTGAGTCAACAGGGGGCGGGGTAGATACGCAGTATTTT. Its protein is CAISESTGGGVDTQYF.